This TCR beta chain was documented in a study of regulatory T cells in long-lasting Graves disease. This clonotype has a count of ten or more. The time point here: newly diagnosed GD, antithyroid drugs for less than 3 months. PBMC RNA was the source of the TCR library. V lost 3 bases and J lost 0, with 15 bases in between. Germline V gene lookup returns CDR1 KGHSH and CDR2 LQKENI. This CDR3 is built from 18 residues. Arm-PCR of CDR3 regions and iRepertoire HTBI primers were used to build TCR beta libraries. TCRdb redid the calling of the multiplex PCR reads with MiXCR, one entry per CDR3 protein. This table holds fewer than 400,000 distinct CDR3 sequences, 18% found once.

The sequence was collected from a female donor with Graves disease. The V and J genes are TRBV18 and TRBJ2-6; possible D gene TRBD1, 5 bases. The source was peripheral blood mononuclear cells (PBMCs), collected at new diagnosis, from a patient treated with antithyroid drugs. The CDR3, as DNA: TGTGCCAGCTCACCTAAAGGGCAGGGCCGCTCTGGGGCCAACGTCCTGACTTTC. This gives the protein CASSPKGQGRSGANVLTF.